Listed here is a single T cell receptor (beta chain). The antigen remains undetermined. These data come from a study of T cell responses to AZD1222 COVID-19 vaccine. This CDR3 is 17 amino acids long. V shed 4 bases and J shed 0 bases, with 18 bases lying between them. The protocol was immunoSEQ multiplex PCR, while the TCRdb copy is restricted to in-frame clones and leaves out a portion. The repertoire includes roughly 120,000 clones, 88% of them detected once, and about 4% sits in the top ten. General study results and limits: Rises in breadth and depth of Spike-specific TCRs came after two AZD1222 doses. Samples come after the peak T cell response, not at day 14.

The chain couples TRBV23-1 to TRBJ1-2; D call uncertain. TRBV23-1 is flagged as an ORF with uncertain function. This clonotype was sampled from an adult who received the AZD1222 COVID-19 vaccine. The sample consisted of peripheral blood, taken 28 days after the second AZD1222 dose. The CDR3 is CASSLGEITSSNYGYTF. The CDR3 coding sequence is TGCGCCAGCAGTCTCGGGGAGATTACAAGTTCTAACTATGGCTACACCTTC.